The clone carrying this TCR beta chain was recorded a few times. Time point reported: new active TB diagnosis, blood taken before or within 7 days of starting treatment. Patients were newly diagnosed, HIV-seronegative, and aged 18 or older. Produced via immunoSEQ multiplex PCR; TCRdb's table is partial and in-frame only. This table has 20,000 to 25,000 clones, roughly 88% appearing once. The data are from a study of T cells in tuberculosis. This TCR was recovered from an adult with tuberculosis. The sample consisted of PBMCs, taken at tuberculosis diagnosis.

This CDR3 is CAWSSVPGQGARLDQPQHF. Written as DNA, the CDR3 is TGTGCCTGGAGTTCAGTTCCGGGACAGGGGGCAAGATTAGATCAGCCCCAGCATTTT. V gene TRBV30 combines with J gene TRBJ1-5, with TRBD1 matching over 12 bases. CDR1 is GTSNPN, CDR2 SVGIG, per germline (reference sequence). V was pared by 2 bases and J by 5 bases, with 16 bases of the junction left unmatched. The CDR3 extends over 19 amino acids.